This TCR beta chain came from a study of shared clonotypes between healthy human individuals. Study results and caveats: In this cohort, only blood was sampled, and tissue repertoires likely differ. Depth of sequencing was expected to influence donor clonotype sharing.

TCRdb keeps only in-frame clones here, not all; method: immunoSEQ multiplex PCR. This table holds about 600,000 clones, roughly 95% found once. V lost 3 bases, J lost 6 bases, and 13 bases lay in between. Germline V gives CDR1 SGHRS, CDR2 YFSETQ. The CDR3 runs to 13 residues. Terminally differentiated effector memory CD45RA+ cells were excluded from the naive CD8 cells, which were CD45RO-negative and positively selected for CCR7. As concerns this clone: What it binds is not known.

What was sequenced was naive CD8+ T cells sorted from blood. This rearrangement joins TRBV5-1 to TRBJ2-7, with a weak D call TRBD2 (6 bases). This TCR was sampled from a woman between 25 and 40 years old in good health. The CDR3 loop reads CASSSEGRGEQYF. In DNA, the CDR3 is TGCGCCAGCAGCTCGGAGGGCCGAGGCGAGCAGTACTTC.